The 24 T cell receptor beta chains given below trace back to one sample, sequenced in a study of sequential checkpoint blockade in melanoma. Sequencing was performed with immunoSEQ multiplex PCR; in TCRdb, only in-frame clones are kept and a portion is missing. Counted here are fewer than 13,000 clones, approximately 73% occurring once; the ten biggest clones make up roughly 13%. This sample's treatment: randomized to nivolumab then ipilimumab (arm A) or the reverse (arm B). The starting material was CD8+ T cells sorted from blood (inferred from file names), obtained from a patient given nivolumab and ipilimumab in sequence. All receptors come from a human donor with melanoma.

V gene TRBV7-9 combines with J gene TRBJ2-5; D is possibly TRBD1 (5 bases). V was cut by 1 base and J by 3 bases, with 9 bases left in between. The CDR3 is 14 residues long. The germline V gene encodes CDR1 SEHNR and CDR2 FQNEAQ (reference sequence). The CDR3 nucleotides are TGTGCCAGCAGCTTAGTCGCAGGGAAAGAGACCCAGTACTTC. This encodes CASSLVAGKETQYF. Based on the CDR3 plus reference TRBV7-9 and TRBJ2-5, the full variable domain is DTGVSQNPRHKITKRGQNVTFRCDPISEHNRLYWYRQTLGQGPEFLTYFQNEAQLEKSRLLSDRFSAERPKGSFSTLEIQRTEQGDSAMYLCASSLVAGKETQYFGPGTRLLVL.

The rearrangement joins TRBV13 to TRBJ1-3, with 8 bases lining up with TRBD1. The CDR3 has 17 residues. Unmatched junction bases numbered 12, after V lost 4 bases and J lost 4 bases. Germline V gene sequence: CDR1 PRHDT, CDR2 FYEKMQ (reference sequence). CDR3 residues: CASSSVFQGAQGNTIYF. CDR3 nucleotides: TGTGCCAGCAGCTCAGTATTTCAGGGGGCGCAGGGAAACACCATATATTTT.

This clone was recorded a few times. The J gene is TRBJ1-2, the V gene TRBV6-1, with D unclear. V gave up 3 bases and J gave up 3 bases, with 8 bases separating them. This CDR3 spans 13 amino acids. Germline V gene lookup returns CDR1 MNHNS and CDR2 SASEGT. The CDR3 sequence is CASSDGKDYGYTF. Here the CDR3 DNA reads TGTGCCAGCAGTGACGGGAAGGACTATGGCTACACCTTC.

The chain recombines TRBV27 with TRBJ1-1; 7 bases map to TRBD1. The CDR3 sequence is 15 residues long. Germline-derived CDR1 and CDR2 are MNHEY and SMNVEV (reference sequence). The ends lost 5 bases at V and 4 bases at J; junction bases unmatched: 10. The CDR3 DNA reads as TGTGCCAGCAGTCCCGGACAGGCGTACCCCACTGAAGCTTTCTTT. This gives the protein CASSPGQAYPTEAFF.

The CDR3 is CASSRTGESVNTEAFF. The CDR3 bases are TGTGCCAGCAGTCGGACAGGAGAGTCCGTGAACACTGAAGCTTTCTTT. The rearrangement links TRBV28 to TRBJ1-1, with TRBD1 matching 7 bases. In germline, CDR1 is MDHEN, CDR2 SYDVKM. V lost 5 bases, J lost 0 bases, and 9 bases stayed unmatched. This CDR3 region has 16 residues.

This clone showed up just a few times. The rearrangement links TRBV6-4 to TRBJ2-3, with TRBD2 matching 11 bases. The length of the CDR3 is 15 residues. V was pared by 0 bases and J by 4 bases, with 0 bases of the junction left unmatched. CDR1 MRHNA and CDR2 SNTAGT come from the germline V gene. The CDR3 is CASSDSLAGADTQYF. CDR3 coding DNA: TGTGCCAGCAGTGACTCACTAGCGGGAGCAGATACGCAGTATTTT.

This sequence joins TRBV6-5 and TRBJ2-5; 9 bases are shared with TRBD1. The V and J ends lost 0 bases and 4 bases, in that order; junction bases with no gene match: 3. The germline V gene has CDR1 MNHEY and CDR2 SVGAGI. This CDR3 has 15 residues. In nucleotides, the CDR3 is TGTGCCAGCAGTTACTCGACAGGGGGAGGAGAGACCCAGTACTTC. The encoded protein is CASSYSTGGGETQYF.

CDR3 nucleotides: TGTGCCAGCAGTAAGGACTTTACCGGGGAGCTGTTTTTT. Translation gives CASSKDFTGELFF. The chain joins TRBV6-4 to TRBJ2-2; possible D gene TRBD2, 5 bases. The CDR3 contains 13 residues. Trimming shortened V by 5 bases and J by 5 bases, and 9 bases separated the two germline ends. The V gene's germline CDR1 is MRHNA and CDR2 SNTAGT.

V and J are TRBV2 and TRBJ2-1; possibly TRBD2 for D (6 bases). Trimming cost V 2 bases and J 0 bases, with 11 bases left between them. This CDR3 region has 16 residues. CDR1 SNHLY and CDR2 FYNNEI come from the germline V gene. CDR3 sequence (DNA): TGTGCCAGCAGTGAATGGACTATGAGCTCCTACAATGAGCAGTTCTTC. Its protein product is CASSEWTMSSYNEQFF.

This clone was recorded a few times. This chain links TRBV27 with TRBJ2-3; no clear D gene. CDR3 size: 14 residues. Germline lookup yields CDR1 MNHEY and CDR2 SMNVEV (reference sequence). V shed 2 bases and J shed 3 bases, with 9 bases lying between them. The chain's CDR3 is CASSLVSRTDTQYF. The CDR3 bases are TGTGCCAGCAGTTTAGTTAGTCGGACAGATACGCAGTATTTT.

The chain has TRBV7-6 and TRBJ1-2; D unresolved. Germline-derived CDR1 and CDR2 are SGHVS and FNYEAQ. Trimming pared 5 bases from V and 2 bases from J, leaving 9 bases between. The CDR3 contains 13 residues. CDR3 DNA sequence: TGTGCCAGCAGCCCACATATGAACTATGGCTACACCTTC. It is translated as CASSPHMNYGYTF.

V and J are TRBV7-9 and TRBJ1-1, with 12 bases fitting TRBD1. With 5 bases clipped from V and 2 bases from J, the junction kept 9 bases outside the gene matches. CDR1 SEHNR and CDR2 FQNEAQ come from the germline V gene (reference sequence). This CDR3 has 17 residues. The CDR3: CASSKTRDRGPNTEAFF. CDR3 sequence (DNA): TGTGCCAGCAGCAAAACCCGGGACAGGGGGCCCAACACTGAAGCTTTCTTT.

The rearrangement uses TRBV7-8 and TRBJ1-1; weak D call: TRBD1 (5 bases). The germline V gene has CDR1 SGHVS and CDR2 FQNEAQ. V was clipped by 5 bases and J by 6 bases, with 19 bases between them. This CDR3 spans 15 amino acids. The CDR3 bases are TGTGCCAGCAGCACTCCAGATACGGGGGTGGCTGAAGCTTTCTTT. This encodes CASSTPDTGVAEAFF.

This sequence joins TRBV4-1 and TRBJ2-3, with TRBD1 matching 10 bases. The CDR3 consists of 17 residues. The junction had 10 bases not matched to a gene; V was cut back by 4 bases and J by 3 bases. CDR1 and CDR2 from the germline V gene are MGHRA and YSYEKL. The CDR3 is CASSPMWGDRGTDTQYF. Written as DNA, the CDR3 is TGCGCCAGCAGCCCGATGTGGGGGGACAGGGGAACAGATACGCAGTATTTT.

This chain uses TRBV5-6 with TRBJ2-5, with a tentative D call TRBD2 (6 bases). Germline CDR1 reads SGHDT; CDR2 reads YYEEEE. The CDR3 runs to 14 residues. Between the trimmed V and J ends, which lost 2 bases and 4 bases, there was a span of 12 bases. The DNA for the CDR3 is TGTGCCAGCAGCTTAGGGGCCGGGAGAGAGACCCAGTACTTC. Translation: CASSLGAGRETQYF.

This sequence joins TRBV7-2 and TRBJ2-4, with 7 bases matching TRBD1. Germline CDR1 reads SGHTA; CDR2 reads FQGNSA. The CDR3 runs to 16 residues. V lost 2 bases and J lost 0; bases outside the gene matches: 4. Written as DNA, the CDR3 is TGTGCCAGCAGCTTAAAGGACAGGCAAGCCAAAAACATTCAGTACTTC. Residues: CASSLKDRQAKNIQYF.

The chain is built from TRBV14 and TRBJ2-5; D unclear. Trimming removed 0 bases at V and 5 bases at J, with 4 bases between. The length of the CDR3 is 12 residues. Germline-derived CDR1 and CDR2 are SGHDN and FVKESK. The CDR3 spells CASSQDFETQYF. Here the CDR3 DNA reads TGTGCCAGCAGCCAAGACTTCGAGACCCAGTACTTC.

This chain joins TRBV6-1 and TRBJ2-7; possible D gene TRBD1, 6 bases. This CDR3 has 16 amino acids. Trimming shortened V by 4 bases and J by 2 bases, and 18 bases separated the two germline ends. Germline V gene sequence: CDR1 MNHNS, CDR2 SASEGT. Here the CDR3 reads CASSAGSTQGTYEQYF. The CDR3 nucleotides read TGTGCCAGCAGTGCCGGTTCGACTCAGGGGACCTACGAGCAGTACTTC.

This rearrangement joins TRBV7-2 to TRBJ2-7; 7 positions agree with TRBD1. Germline loops: CDR1 SGHTA, CDR2 FQGNSA. The CDR3 has 15 amino acids. V dropped 0 bases and J dropped 2; count of bases not matched to a gene: 4. The CDR3 region is CASSLAGTDAYEQYF. CDR3 nucleotide sequence: TGTGCCAGCAGCTTAGCCGGGACAGATGCCTACGAGCAGTACTTC.

This clone appeared a few times. J is TRBJ1-5 and V is TRBV15; possible D gene TRBD1, 5 bases. Trimming removed 4 bases at V and 7 bases at J, with 8 bases between. The CDR3 is 12 amino acids. Per the germline V gene, CDR1 is LNHNV and CDR2 is YYDKDF (reference sequence). The CDR3 spells CATSTRAQPQHF. DNA of the CDR3: TGTGCCACCAGCACCAGGGCGCAGCCCCAGCATTTT.

The chain uses TRBV27 and TRBJ1-1; no reliable D call. The CDR3 spans 16 residues. The V end lost 0 bases, the J end lost 2 bases, and 13 bases lay between the germline ends. CDR1 MNHEY and CDR2 SMNVEV come from the germline V gene (reference sequence). The CDR3 reads CASSLSLRLPNTEAFF. CDR3 in DNA: TGTGCCAGCAGTTTATCGTTGAGACTGCCAAACACTGAAGCTTTCTTT.

The chain carries TRBV27 and TRBJ2-3; weak D call: TRBD2 (5 bases). The CDR3 sequence is 14 residues long. The V gene lost 7 bases and the J gene lost 3 bases, with 14 bases spanning the gap. The germline CDR1 and CDR2 sequences are MNHEY and SMNVEV (reference sequence). CDR3 sequence (DNA): TGTGCCAGCAATCACCTCCCGGGGACAGATACGCAGTATTTT. This gives the protein CASNHLPGTDTQYF.

V is TRBV4-1 and J is TRBJ2-1, with TRBD2 matching 9 bases. V lost 4 bases, J lost 5 bases, and 21 bases stayed unmatched. The CDR3 is 20 amino acids. Germline V lookup: CDR1 MGHRA, CDR2 YSYEKL. CDR3 bases: TGCGCCAGCAGCCTTAGAGGCTTAGCGGGGGAGCACCTAGAGAACAATGAGCAGTTCTTC. This translates into CASSLRGLAGEHLENNEQFF.

A remark on this clone: An end of the junction differs from the germline gene, which may be a read error. The CDR3 sequence is CASSLSIGDSYNEQFF. DNA of the CDR3: TGTGCTAGCAGCTTATCAATAGGGGATTCCTACAATGAGCAGTTCTTC. The V and J genes are TRBV7-7 and TRBJ2-1, with D perhaps TRBD1 (5 bases). Per the germline V gene, CDR1 is SSHAT and CDR2 is FNYEAQ (reference sequence). The CDR3 is 16 amino acids.